Below, 5 T cell receptor beta chains from the same sample are listed, as sequenced in a study of blood T cell repertoires in COVID-19. Measured with immunoSEQ multiplex PCR; TCRdb has only the in-frame clones, and not every one. The profile shows 200,000 or so clones, about 80% of them singletons. Input material: peripheral blood. These receptors were taken from a woman in her twenties or thirties who had recovered from COVID-19.

J is TRBJ2-2 and V is TRBV19; 11 nucleotides line up with TRBD2. CDR3 length equals 15 residues. The germline gives CDR1 LNHDA, CDR2 SQIVND (reference sequence). The trim removed 7 bases at V and 4 bases at J, leaving 5 bases unmatched. For the CDR3, the DNA is TGTGCCAGTACCGCTAGCGGGGGGTTCACCGGGGAGCTGTTTTTT. Amino acid sequence: CASTASGGFTGELFF.

This clone has only one observation. This chain joins TRBV6-5 and TRBJ2-1, with a weak D call TRBD2 (6 bases). The germline CDR1 and CDR2 sequences are MNHEY and SVGAGI. V lost 7 bases and J lost 2, with 12 bases in between. The CDR3 is made up of 14 amino acids. DNA of the CDR3: TGTGCCAGCATAATGGGAGGAACCTACAATGAGCAGTTCTTC. Its protein is CASIMGGTYNEQFF.

The chain recombines TRBV7-9 with TRBJ2-7; D gene unclear. CDR1 is SEHNR and CDR2 is FQNEAQ in the germline V gene (reference sequence). This CDR3 has 14 amino acids. Trimming shortened V by 4 bases and J by 5 bases, and 15 bases separated the two germline ends. CDR3 loop: CASSYPSTTHEQYF. CDR3 nucleotide sequence: TGTGCCAGCAGCTACCCTAGTACGACCCACGAGCAGTACTTC.

This clone occurred once. The V call is TRBV10-3, the J call TRBJ1-3; 7 nucleotides agree with TRBD1. Trimming at V came to 8 bases and at J to 0 bases, leaving 13 bases not matched to a gene. There are 17 residues in the CDR3. CDR1 is ENHRY, CDR2 SYGVKD, per germline. The DNA of the CDR3 is TGTGCCATCCTGAGCCGGGACAGATTAGACTCTGGAAACACCATATATTTT. Protein: CAILSRDRLDSGNTIYF.

The table lists this clone with a count of one. This chain uses TRBV18 with TRBJ2-2; D not resolved. Germline assignment: CDR1 KGHSH and CDR2 LQKENI. The CDR3 contains 15 residues. Trimming took 1 base from V and 1 from J, leaving 7 bases between them. CDR3 sequence reads: CASSPRRKNTGELFF. In DNA, the CDR3 is TGTGCCAGCTCACCACGCAGGAAGAACACCGGGGAGCTGTTTTTT.